The 3 T cell receptor beta chains below all came from one sample that was sequenced in a study of cytomegalovirus exposure and HLA in healthy donors. 60 Vbeta and 13 Jbeta primers were used in PCR. Sequencing used immunoSEQ multiplex PCR; TCRdb keeps in-frame clones, though not all of them. This table has roughly 150,000 clones, about 82% appearing once. Sequencing input: PBMCs. Receptor source: a male donor in good health and CMV-seronegative.

The CDR3 nucleotides are TGTGCCAGCAGCTGGGGGCCGGGACTAGCGGAAGAGACCCAGTACTTC. This sequence encodes CASSWGPGLAEETQYF. The V call is TRBV5-4, the J call TRBJ2-5, with TRBD2 identical over 11 bases. The germline V gene has CDR1 SGHNT and CDR2 YYREEE (reference sequence). This CDR3 region has 16 residues. V lost 3 bases and J lost 3; bases outside the gene matches: 7.

The chain employs TRBV27 and TRBJ1-5; D is undetermined. Per germline, CDR1 MNHEY and CDR2 SMNVEV (reference sequence). The CDR3 runs to 15 residues. V was pared by 3 bases and J by 0 bases, with 9 bases between. The CDR3 coding sequence is TGTGCCAGCAGTTTTGGCAGGCTTAGCAATCAGCCCCAGCATTTT. As protein: CASSFGRLSNQPQHF.

The gene calls are TRBV18 and TRBJ2-1; 8 nucleotides align to TRBD2. Looked up from germline, CDR1 is KGHSH and CDR2 is LQKENI. J lost 9 bases, V lost 3 bases, and 13 bases had no gene match. The CDR3 spans 16 residues. The CDR3 here is CASSPQLAATMGEQFF. CDR3 bases: TGTGCCAGCTCACCGCAACTAGCGGCCACGATGGGTGAGCAGTTCTTC.